This is a list of T cell receptor beta chains from one sample in a study of CD8 T cells in Susac syndrome. TCRdb re-derived calls from the immunoSEQ multiplex PCR reads in MiXCR, one entry per CDR3 protein. The table shows 200,000 or so distinct CDR3 sequences, with roughly 95% occurring only once. Specimen: CD4+ T cells from PBMCs. All receptors derive from a human donor with multiple sclerosis. The CDR3 runs from the conserved cysteine through the conserved F or W. Each record gives: V gene, J gene, D gene, clone size, CDR3 protein, CDR3 DNA. The D gene is left open where the match is weak. The size of a clone is reported for some rows only, either as once, few or many, or as a class for expanded clones.

V gene: TRBV28
J gene: TRBJ2-7
D gene: TRBD2
clone size: -
CDR3 protein: CASSLLAGVYEQYF
CDR3 DNA: TGTGCCAGCAGTTTGCTAGCGGGGGTTTACGAGCAGTACTTC

V gene: TRBV20-1
J gene: TRBJ2-5
D gene: -
clone size: -
CDR3 protein: CSASQGFQETQYF
CDR3 DNA: TGCAGTGCTAGCCAAGGGTTCCAAGAGACCCAGTACTTC

V gene: TRBV5-4
J gene: TRBJ2-6
D gene: TRBD1
clone size: once
CDR3 protein: CASRRGDRGAGANVLTF
CDR3 DNA: TGTGCCAGCAGGCGGGGGGACAGGGGCGCGGGGGCCAACGTCCTGACTTTC

V gene: TRBV2
J gene: TRBJ2-3
D gene: TRBD1
clone size: -
CDR3 protein: CASSPRGTGPTQYF
CDR3 DNA: TGTGCCAGCAGTCCTAGAGGGACAGGGCCCACGCAGTATTTT

V gene: TRBV3-1
J gene: TRBJ1-1
D gene: -
clone size: -
CDR3 protein: CASSQTGPAEAFF
CDR3 DNA: TGTGCCAGCAGCCAAACGGGCCCGGCTGAAGCTTTCTTT

V gene: TRBV3-1
J gene: TRBJ1-1
D gene: -
clone size: -
CDR3 protein: CASSQVFEFEAFF
CDR3 DNA: TGTGCCAGCAGCCAAGTTTTCGAGTTTGAAGCTTTCTTT

V gene: TRBV27
J gene: TRBJ1-5
D gene: TRBD1
clone size: -
CDR3 protein: CASSPGTGINQPQHF
CDR3 DNA: TGTGCCAGCAGTCCCGGGACAGGGATTAATCAGCCCCAGCATTTT

V gene: TRBV9
J gene: TRBJ2-3
D gene: -
clone size: -
CDR3 protein: CASSARLGPQADTQYF
CDR3 DNA: TGTGCCAGCAGCGCTCGCCTTGGGCCTCAGGCGGATACGCAGTATTTT

V gene: TRBV20-1
J gene: TRBJ2-5
D gene: TRBD2
clone size: -
CDR3 protein: CSARRTSGLGAQYF
CDR3 DNA: TGCAGTGCTAGGCGTACTAGCGGGCTGGGGGCCCAGTACTTC

V gene: TRBV29-1
J gene: TRBJ1-2
D gene: TRBD1
clone size: -
CDR3 protein: CSGRQGDYGYTF
CDR3 DNA: TGCAGCGGCCGACAGGGCGACTATGGCTACACCTTC

V gene: TRBV6-6
J gene: TRBJ1-5
D gene: -
clone size: -
CDR3 protein: CASSYQPGQPQHF
CDR3 DNA: TGTGCCAGCAGTTACCAGCCGGGTCAGCCCCAGCATTTT

V gene: TRBV2
J gene: TRBJ2-1
D gene: -
clone size: -
CDR3 protein: CASSVTFDNEQFF
CDR3 DNA: TGTGCCAGCAGTGTTACCTTCGACAATGAGCAGTTCTTC

V gene: TRBV20-1
J gene: TRBJ2-5
D gene: -
clone size: -
CDR3 protein: CSARVGRGETQYF
CDR3 DNA: TGCAGTGCTAGGGTGGGCAGGGGTGAGACCCAGTACTTC

V gene: TRBV6-1
J gene: TRBJ1-1
D gene: -
clone size: -
CDR3 protein: CASRRRTVAPMNTEAFF
CDR3 DNA: TGTGCCAGCAGGAGAAGGACGGTAGCTCCGATGAACACTGAAGCTTTCTTT

V gene: TRBV29-1
J gene: TRBJ1-2
D gene: TRBD1
clone size: -
CDR3 protein: CSVEPTGVSYGYTF
CDR3 DNA: TGCAGCGTTGAACCGACAGGGGTCAGCTATGGCTACACCTTC

V gene: TRBV5-6
J gene: TRBJ1-2
D gene: -
clone size: -
CDR3 protein: CASNSVGGYTF
CDR3 DNA: TGTGCCAGCAACTCGGTTGGGGGCTACACCTTC

V gene: TRBV30
J gene: TRBJ1-5
D gene: -
clone size: -
CDR3 protein: CAWRGSGPGQPQHF
CDR3 DNA: TGTGCCTGGAGAGGGTCGGGTCCGGGGCAGCCCCAGCATTTT

V gene: TRBV20-1
J gene: TRBJ2-3
D gene: -
clone size: -
CDR3 protein: CSALGHPEDTQYF
CDR3 DNA: TGCAGTGCTCTTGGGCACCCCGAGGATACGCAGTATTTT

V gene: TRBV29-1
J gene: TRBJ2-7
D gene: -
clone size: -
CDR3 protein: CSVVRGTYEQYF
CDR3 DNA: TGCAGCGTTGTTAGAGGGACCTACGAGCAGTACTTC

V gene: TRBV19
J gene: TRBJ1-1
D gene: -
clone size: -
CDR3 protein: CASSTTVAAEAFF
CDR3 DNA: TGTGCCAGTAGTACGACAGTGGCCGCTGAAGCTTTCTTT

V gene: TRBV30
J gene: TRBJ2-2
D gene: -
clone size: -
CDR3 protein: CAWSRAAGELFF
CDR3 DNA: TGTGCCTGGAGTCGGGCGGCTGGGGAGCTGTTTTTT

V gene: TRBV2
J gene: TRBJ2-7
D gene: -
clone size: once
CDR3 protein: CASSATVSSYEQYF
CDR3 DNA: TGTGCCAGCAGTGCAACAGTATCCTCCTACGAGCAGTACTTC

V gene: TRBV7-2
J gene: TRBJ1-1
D gene: -
clone size: -
CDR3 protein: CASSLEREGETFF
CDR3 DNA: TGTGCCAGCAGCTTAGAAAGGGAAGGGGAAACGTTCTTT

V gene: TRBV9
J gene: TRBJ2-1
D gene: -
clone size: -
CDR3 protein: CASSVGDLRSYNEQFF
CDR3 DNA: TGTGCCAGCAGCGTAGGAGACCTGCGCTCCTACAATGAGCAGTTCTTC

V gene: TRBV27
J gene: TRBJ1-2
D gene: TRBD1
clone size: -
CDR3 protein: CASSFTGTANYGYTF
CDR3 DNA: TGTGCCAGCAGTTTCACCGGGACAGCCAACTATGGCTACACCTTC

V gene: TRBV5-1
J gene: TRBJ2-5
D gene: TRBD2
clone size: few
CDR3 protein: CASSLGQGGETQYF
CDR3 DNA: TGTGCCAGCAGTTTAGGGCAGGGAGGGGAGACCCAGTACTTC

V gene: TRBV29-1
J gene: TRBJ1-1
D gene: -
clone size: -
CDR3 protein: CSVEDPVNTEAFF
CDR3 DNA: TGCAGCGTTGAAGATCCCGTGAACACTGAAGCTTTCTTT

V gene: TRBV12-3/TRBV12-4
J gene: TRBJ2-1
D gene: -
clone size: -
CDR3 protein: CASSRIGGVWVDEQFF
CDR3 DNA: TGTGCCAGCAGCCGAATCGGCGGGGTTTGGGTGGATGAGCAGTTCTTC

V gene: TRBV6-2/TRBV6-3
J gene: TRBJ2-1
D gene: -
clone size: -
CDR3 protein: CASSYLGGGGPEQFF
CDR3 DNA: TGTGCCAGCAGTTACTTGGGCGGGGGCGGTCCTGAGCAGTTCTTC

V gene: TRBV12-3/TRBV12-4
J gene: TRBJ1-1
D gene: -
clone size: -
CDR3 protein: CASSTTGNTEAFF
CDR3 DNA: TGTGCCAGCAGCACAACAGGGAACACTGAAGCTTTCTTT

V gene: TRBV3-1
J gene: TRBJ2-7
D gene: -
clone size: -
CDR3 protein: CASSQDATTYEQYF
CDR3 DNA: TGTGCCAGCAGCCAAGACGCCACCACCTACGAGCAGTACTTC

V gene: TRBV7-8
J gene: TRBJ2-1
D gene: -
clone size: -
CDR3 protein: CASELAGRNEQFF
CDR3 DNA: TGTGCCAGCGAGTTGGCGGGGCGTAATGAGCAGTTCTTC

V gene: TRBV2
J gene: TRBJ1-4
D gene: TRBD1
clone size: -
CDR3 protein: CASSLQGSTNEKLFF
CDR3 DNA: TGTGCCAGCAGTCTACAGGGGTCCACTAATGAAAAACTGTTTTTT

V gene: TRBV9
J gene: TRBJ1-2
D gene: -
clone size: once
CDR3 protein: CASSVANYGYTF
CDR3 DNA: TGTGCCAGCAGCGTAGCTAACTATGGCTACACCTTC

V gene: TRBV6-5
J gene: TRBJ1-5
D gene: -
clone size: -
CDR3 protein: CASSYRGAGVHQPQHF
CDR3 DNA: TGTGCCAGCAGTTACCGGGGGGCGGGGGTTCATCAGCCCCAGCATTTT

V gene: TRBV6-5
J gene: TRBJ2-4
D gene: TRBD2
clone size: -
CDR3 protein: CASSYSKSGAEYF
CDR3 DNA: TGTGCCAGCAGTTACTCGAAAAGCGGGGCTGAGTACTTC

V gene: TRBV28
J gene: TRBJ2-7
D gene: TRBD1
clone size: -
CDR3 protein: CASSPGQADYEQYF
CDR3 DNA: TGTGCCAGCAGTCCCGGACAGGCCGATTACGAGCAGTACTTC

V gene: TRBV15
J gene: TRBJ1-3
D gene: -
clone size: -
CDR3 protein: CATSRDPKGFLRGNTIYF
CDR3 DNA: TGTGCCACCAGCAGAGATCCTAAGGGCTTTCTGAGGGGAAACACCATATATTTT

V gene: TRBV3-1
J gene: TRBJ2-7
D gene: TRBD1
clone size: -
CDR3 protein: CASSQQGQGAGYEQYF
CDR3 DNA: TGTGCCAGCAGCCAACAGGGACAGGGGGCCGGGTACGAGCAGTACTTC

V gene: TRBV20-1
J gene: TRBJ2-3
D gene: -
clone size: -
CDR3 protein: CSAAANLGTQYF
CDR3 DNA: TGCAGTGCAGCTGCCAACCTGGGTACGCAGTATTTT

V gene: TRBV9
J gene: TRBJ2-6
D gene: TRBD2
clone size: -
CDR3 protein: CASSTGTSGGGSGANVLTF
CDR3 DNA: TGTGCCAGCAGCACCGGGACTAGCGGGGGTGGCTCTGGGGCCAACGTCCTGACTTTC

V gene: TRBV6-2/TRBV6-3
J gene: TRBJ2-5
D gene: -
clone size: -
CDR3 protein: CASRISGAWVTQYF
CDR3 DNA: TGTGCCAGCAGAATATCCGGGGCCTGGGTGACCCAGTACTTC

V gene: TRBV7-2
J gene: TRBJ1-2
D gene: -
clone size: once
CDR3 protein: CASTKFPGGQGYTF
CDR3 DNA: TGTGCCAGCACCAAGTTCCCGGGGGGGCAGGGCTACACCTTC

V gene: TRBV3-1
J gene: TRBJ2-7
D gene: TRBD2
clone size: once
CDR3 protein: CASSQEGLAYF
CDR3 DNA: TGTGCCAGCAGCCAAGAGGGACTAGCGTACTTC

V gene: TRBV7-9
J gene: TRBJ1-1
D gene: -
clone size: -
CDR3 protein: CASSFVNRNTEAFF
CDR3 DNA: TGTGCCAGCAGCTTTGTCAACAGGAACACTGAAGCTTTCTTT

V gene: TRBV5-1
J gene: TRBJ2-7
D gene: TRBD2
clone size: -
CDR3 protein: CASSLETSGGPDHEQYF
CDR3 DNA: TGCGCCAGCAGCTTGGAAACTAGCGGGGGCCCTGATCACGAGCAGTACTTC

V gene: TRBV10-3
J gene: TRBJ1-1
D gene: -
clone size: -
CDR3 protein: CAISPGFGTEAFF
CDR3 DNA: TGTGCCATCAGTCCAGGGTTTGGCACTGAAGCTTTCTTT

V gene: TRBV7-9
J gene: TRBJ1-2
D gene: TRBD1
clone size: -
CDR3 protein: CASSFGTGGIANYGYTF
CDR3 DNA: TGTGCCAGCAGCTTCGGGACAGGGGGGATAGCTAACTATGGCTACACCTTC

V gene: TRBV27
J gene: TRBJ2-7
D gene: TRBD1
clone size: -
CDR3 protein: CASSAQGADYEQYF
CDR3 DNA: TGTGCCAGCAGTGCTCAGGGGGCGGACTACGAGCAGTACTTC

V gene: TRBV29-1
J gene: TRBJ2-7
D gene: TRBD1
clone size: -
CDR3 protein: CSVRRGTGDEQYF
CDR3 DNA: TGCAGCGTCAGAAGGGGGACAGGGGACGAGCAGTACTTC

V gene: TRBV5-1
J gene: TRBJ2-5
D gene: TRBD1
clone size: -
CDR3 protein: CASTLDRGRETQYF
CDR3 DNA: TGCGCCAGCACCCTAGACAGGGGACGCGAGACCCAGTACTTC

V gene: TRBV4-3
J gene: TRBJ2-7
D gene: -
clone size: -
CDR3 protein: CASSPGPHGVEQYF
CDR3 DNA: TGCGCCAGCAGCCCAGGCCCCCATGGGGTCGAGCAGTACTTC

V gene: TRBV2
J gene: TRBJ2-3
D gene: TRBD2
clone size: -
CDR3 protein: CASSYPGRGLAGTSTDTQYF
CDR3 DNA: TGTGCCAGCAGTTACCCCGGTAGGGGACTAGCGGGGACGAGCACAGATACGCAGTATTTT

V gene: TRBV19
J gene: TRBJ2-7
D gene: -
clone size: -
CDR3 protein: CASSIRDRTYEQYF
CDR3 DNA: TGTGCCAGTAGTATAAGGGACCGGACCTACGAGCAGTACTTC

V gene: TRBV30
J gene: TRBJ2-5
D gene: -
clone size: -
CDR3 protein: CAWSVLWETQYF
CDR3 DNA: TGTGCCTGGAGTGTACTCTGGGAGACCCAGTACTTC